This T cell receptor beta chain was recorded in a study of shared clonotypes between healthy human individuals. Assay used: immunoSEQ multiplex PCR; TCRdb lists only in-frame clones, some missing. This table holds about 2.5 million clones, 85% to 95% found once. The donor cohort consisted entirely of Caucasian adults residing in Nashville, Tennessee. The length of the CDR3 is 14 residues. Looked up from germline, CDR1 is MNHNY and CDR2 is SVGAGI (reference sequence). The V gene lost 0 bases and the J gene lost 8 bases, with 13 bases spanning the gap. The chain combines TRBV6-6 with TRBJ1-2; D perhaps matches TRBD1 (6 bases). This receptor was obtained from a man aged 18 to 30 in good health. Some clones in this sample may be carry-over from other donors' samples. Sequenced sample: naive CD4+ T cells from PBMCs. Described subset: CD45RA+ positively selected. DNA of the CDR3: TGTGCCAGCAGTTACTCAGGGGGGGGGAGGGGCTACACCTTC. Translating gives CASSYSGGGRGYTF.